The 21 T cell receptor beta chains below come from one sample, sequenced in a study of blood T cell repertoires in COVID-19. The assay was immunoSEQ multiplex PCR, and TCRdb's table has in-frame clones only and misses some. The table includes 150,000 to 200,000 clones, around 90% detected once. Sequencing was carried out using peripheral blood. Every receptor here comes from a man between 60 and 70 years old with active or convalescent COVID-19.

The CDR3 here is CASSYSWRGNTEAFF. Here the CDR3 DNA reads TGTGCCAGCAGTTACTCTTGGAGGGGGAACACTGAAGCTTTCTTT. The J gene is TRBJ1-1, the V gene TRBV6-5; a possible D gene is TRBD1 (5 bases). CDR1 is MNHEY, CDR2 SVGAGI, per germline. V was shortened by 0 bases and J by 1 base, with 9 bases between the two germline ends. The CDR3 spans 15 residues.

This clone occurred a few times. The CDR3, as DNA: TGTGCCAGCAGCTCACCGGGACAGGGGTCTCCGGCCTTTTATGGCTACACCTTC. Its protein product is CASSSPGQGSPAFYGYTF. The chain carries TRBV7-9 and TRBJ1-2, with 10 bases fitting TRBD1. From germline, CDR1 is SEHNR and CDR2 FQNEAQ (reference sequence). This CDR3 is 18 amino acids long. The trim removed 4 bases at V and 5 bases at J, leaving 16 bases unmatched.

The rearrangement joins TRBV29-1 to TRBJ2-3, with a possible D match to TRBD1 (5 bases). The CDR3 totals 16 residues. Germline V gene sequence: CDR1 SQVTM, CDR2 ANQGSEA. Trimming pared 4 bases from V and 0 bases from J, leaving 17 bases between. CDR3 loop: CSVVVDRRTSTDTQYF. Written as DNA, the CDR3 is TGCAGCGTTGTCGTTGACAGAAGAACTAGCACAGATACGCAGTATTTT.

Points on this clone: The sample has other DNA sequences that encode this CDR3 too. The gene calls are TRBV27 and TRBJ2-7; 9 positions match TRBD1. CDR1 and CDR2 from the germline V gene are MNHEY and SMNVEV (reference sequence). CDR3 length: 13 amino acids. The CDR3 protein is CASSWGQGYEQYF. The DNA of the CDR3 is TGTGCTAGCTCATGGGGACAGGGTTACGAGCAGTACTTC.

This rearrangement joins TRBV6-5 to TRBJ1-2; 8 positions agree with TRBD1. The CDR3 is made up of 13 amino acids. From germline, CDR1 is MNHEY and CDR2 SVGAGI. V lost 6 bases, J lost 2 bases, and 2 bases stayed unmatched. The CDR3 DNA reads as TGTGCCAGCAGCCGGGACAGGAACTATGGCTACACCTTC. This encodes CASSRDRNYGYTF.

This chain links TRBV15 with TRBJ2-1; 12 positions agree with TRBD2. The CDR3 has 19 residues. Germline V gene lookup returns CDR1 LNHNV and CDR2 YYDKDF (reference sequence). The junction had 15 bases not matched to a gene; V was cut back by 3 bases and J by 6 bases. The CDR3 region has the DNA TGTGCCACCAGCAGGGAAATCGGACTACTAGCGGGAGGAGGCAATGAGCAGTTCTTC. As protein: CATSREIGLLAGGGNEQFF.

Worth noting for this clone: The same CDR3 also results from other DNA sequences found in this sample. The chain couples TRBV5-1 to TRBJ1-2; tentatively, D is TRBD1 (5 bases). This CDR3 region has 13 residues. Looked up from germline, CDR1 is SGHRS and CDR2 is YFSETQ. The V and J ends lost 0 bases and 8 bases respectively, with 11 bases between them. CDR3 in amino acids: CASSLGQGSGYTF. CDR3 in DNA: TGCGCCAGCAGCTTGGGTCAGGGTAGCGGCTACACCTTC.

This clone showed up just a few times. V and J are TRBV10-1 and TRBJ2-7; TRBD1 matches at 7 bases. V gave up 3 bases and J gave up 6 bases; unmatched junction bases: 11. This CDR3 has 15 amino acids. Germline CDR1 is WNHNN and CDR2 is SYGVQD (reference sequence). CDR3 nucleotides: TGCGCCAGCAGTGAAGGACAGGACTTCGGTAGCGAGCAGTACTTC. It specifies CASSEGQDFGSEQYF.

V gene TRBV19 combines with J gene TRBJ2-1, with D perhaps matching TRBD2 (5 bases). The germline V and J ends were trimmed by 4 bases and 0 bases, with 7 bases remaining between them. This CDR3 is built from 14 residues. CDR1 is LNHDA, CDR2 SQIVND, per germline (reference sequence). The CDR3, as DNA: TGTGCCAGTAGTAGCGGGCACTCCTACAATGAGCAGTTCTTC. Translated: CASSSGHSYNEQFF.

This chain connects TRBV19 to TRBJ1-2; 9 nucleotides align to TRBD1. CDR1 LNHDA and CDR2 SQIVND come from the germline V gene (reference sequence). With V trimmed by 4 bases and J by 6 bases, 12 bases remained unmatched. CDR3 size: 16 residues. This chain's CDR3 is CASSTVPGQGIHGYTF. The CDR3 nucleotides read TGTGCCAGTAGTACCGTCCCGGGACAGGGAATCCATGGCTACACCTTC. Supplemented by reference TRBV19 and TRBJ1-2, the full variable domain reads DGGITQSPKYLFRKEGQNVTLSCEQNLNHDAMYWYRQDPGQGLRLIYYSQIVNDFQKGDIAEGYSVSREKKESFPLTVTSAQKNPTAFYLCASSTVPGQGIHGYTFGSGTRLTVV.

V is TRBV6-5 and J is TRBJ2-5; TRBD2 agrees at 8 bases. V shed 8 bases, J shed 1 base, and the junction held 6 bases outside the gene matches. Germline-derived CDR1 and CDR2 are MNHEY and SVGAGI. The CDR3 has 14 amino acids. CDR3 DNA: TGTGCCAGCCGCCCCACTAGCGGCCAAGAGACCCAGTACTTC. Translation gives CASRPTSGQETQYF.

This clone was observed a handful of times. This rearrangement joins TRBV5-3 to TRBJ1-6, with D hard to call. TRBV5-3 is classed as an ORF, of uncertain function. The CDR3 contains 13 residues. The germline V and J ends were trimmed by 4 bases and 9 bases, with 11 bases remaining between them. The CDR3 nucleotides are TGTGCCAGAAGCGCCGAATACGGTTCACCCCTCCACTTT. It yields the protein CARSAEYGSPLHF.

The rearrangement uses TRBV11-2 and TRBJ2-3; D gene unclear. V dropped 6 bases and J dropped 2 bases, with 6 bases sitting between them. Germline loops: CDR1 SGHAT, CDR2 FQNNGV. The CDR3 sequence is 12 residues long. CDR3 sequence (DNA): TGTGCCAGCAGGACTTCCACAGATACGCAGTATTTT. Encoded protein: CASRTSTDTQYF.

V usage is TRBV10-2 and J usage is TRBJ1-4; no reliable D call. Germline V lookup: CDR1 WSHSY, CDR2 SAAADI. CDR3 length equals 14 residues. V was shortened by 6 bases and J by 0 bases, with 8 bases between the two germline ends. The CDR3 DNA reads TGCGCCAGCAGCTCAACTTCAACTAATGAAAAACTGTTTTTT. This encodes CASSSTSTNEKLFF.

The chain links TRBV7-2 to TRBJ2-7, with 10 bases identical to TRBD2. The V segment lost 6 bases and the J segment 4 bases; nucleotides outside the gene matches: 9. The length of the CDR3 is 15 residues. The germline gives CDR1 SGHTA, CDR2 FQGNSA. In DNA form, the CDR3 reads TGTGCCAGCAGTCCCTTTACTAGCGGGGAATACGAGCAGTACTTC. Protein: CASSPFTSGEYEQYF. Using reference TRBV7-2 and TRBJ2-7 for the parts outside the CDR3, the full variable domain is GAGVSQSPSNKVTEKGKDVELRCDPISGHTALYWYRQSLGQGLEFLIYFQGNSAPDKSGLPSDRFSAERTGGSVSTLTIQRTQQEDSAVYLCASSPFTSGEYEQYFGPGTRLTVT.

This chain links TRBV5-4 with TRBJ2-5; TRBD1 aligns across 7 bases. Germline CDR1 reads SGHNT; CDR2 reads YYREEE (reference sequence). V was pared by 4 bases and J by 1 base, with 4 bases of the junction left unmatched. This CDR3 comprises 14 residues. The CDR3 protein is CASSRDSTQETQYF. CDR3 bases: TGTGCCAGCAGCCGGGACAGCACCCAAGAGACCCAGTACTTC.

The rearrangement links TRBV6-5 to TRBJ1-5; 8 bases are shared with TRBD1. Unmatched junction bases numbered 8, after V lost 6 bases and J lost 7 bases. The CDR3 contains 14 residues. Germline assignment: CDR1 MNHEY and CDR2 SVGAGI. The CDR3 bases are TGTGCCAGCAGCCGCGGACAGGGACACCAGCCCCAGCATTTT. The encoded protein is CASSRGQGHQPQHF.

This chain links TRBV5-1 with TRBJ1-1; D is possibly TRBD1 (6 bases). The germline gives CDR1 SGHRS, CDR2 YFSETQ. This CDR3 is 14 amino acids long. V dropped 4 bases and J dropped 1 base, with 11 bases sitting between them. In nucleotides, the CDR3 is TGCGCCAGCAGCGCGGACAGTACGAACACTGAAGCTTTCTTT. Protein product: CASSADSTNTEAFF.

The chain is built from TRBV5-1 and TRBJ2-3; TRBD1 might be the D (6 bases). The CDR3 runs to 16 residues. The V gene lost 4 bases and the J gene lost 0 bases, with 15 bases spanning the gap. CDR1 and CDR2 (germline): SGHRS, YFSETQ. The CDR3 reads CASSRPWTASTDTQYF. The CDR3 DNA follows: TGCGCCAGCAGCAGACCCTGGACAGCTAGCACAGATACGCAGTATTTT.

The chain employs TRBV6-4 and TRBJ1-1; TRBD1 agrees at 7 bases. Germline trimming cut 5 bases from V and 1 base from J; bases unmatched to any gene: 1. Per germline, CDR1 MRHNA and CDR2 SNTAGT. The CDR3 is 13 residues long. The CDR3 here is CASSNRGNTEAFF. CDR3 coding DNA: TGTGCCAGCAGTAACAGGGGGAACACTGAAGCTTTCTTT.

The rearrangement links TRBV7-8 to TRBJ1-6, with no clear D. This CDR3 is built from 13 residues. With 2 bases removed from V and 13 bases from J, the gap between germline ends came to 12 bases. Germline V gives CDR1 SGHVS, CDR2 FQNEAQ. The CDR3 loop is CASSLTRFTPLHF. DNA for the CDR3: TGTGCCAGCAGCTTAACCAGATTTACCCCCCTCCACTTT. The whole variable domain, remainder taken from reference TRBV7-8 and TRBJ1-6, is GAGVSQSPRYKVAKRGQDVALRCDPISGHVSLFWYQQALGQGPEFLTYFQNEAQLDKSGLPSDRFFAERPEGSVSTLKIQRTQQEDSAVYLCASSLTRFTPLHFGNGTRLTVT.